This T cell receptor (beta chain) stems from a study of CD8 T cells in ankylosing spondylitis. General study results and limits: Disease-associated clones were reportedly significantly overrepresented in matched ankylosing spondylitis synovial fluid.

Each CDR3 protein is one row after TCRdb ran MiXCR on the 5' RACE reads. The sample has roughly 180,000 distinct CDR3 sequences, about an eighth seen once. The CDR3 consists of 15 residues. V lost 2 bases and J lost 4, with 12 bases in between. The germline V gene encodes CDR1 LGHDT and CDR2 YNNKEL (reference sequence). There are many counts of this clonotype. What it recognizes is unknown. Sequencing was performed on blood, either unsorted or a sorted T cell fraction (not recorded which). The clonotype originates from a female donor with ankylosing spondylitis or in good health (not recorded which). The chain links TRBV3-1 to TRBJ2-1; D possibly corresponds to TRBD2 (6 bases). The CDR3 spells CASSQMAGSYNEQFF. The CDR3 DNA reads as TGTGCCAGCAGCCAAATGGCGGGATCGTACAATGAGCAGTTCTTC.